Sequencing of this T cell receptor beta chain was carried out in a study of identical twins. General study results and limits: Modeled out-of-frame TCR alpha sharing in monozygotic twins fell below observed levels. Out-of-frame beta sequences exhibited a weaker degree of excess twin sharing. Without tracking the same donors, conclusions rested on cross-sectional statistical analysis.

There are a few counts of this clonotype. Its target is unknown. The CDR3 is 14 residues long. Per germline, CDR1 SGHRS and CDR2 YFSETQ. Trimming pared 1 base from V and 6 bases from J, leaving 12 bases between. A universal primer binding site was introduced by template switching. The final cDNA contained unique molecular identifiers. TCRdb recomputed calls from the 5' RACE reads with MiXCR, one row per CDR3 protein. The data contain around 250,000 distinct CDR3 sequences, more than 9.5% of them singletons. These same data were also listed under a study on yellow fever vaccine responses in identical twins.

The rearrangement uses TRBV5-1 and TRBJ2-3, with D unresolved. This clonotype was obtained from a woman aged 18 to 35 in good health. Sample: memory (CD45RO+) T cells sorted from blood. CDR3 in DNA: TGCGCCAGCAGCTTGTCTCCCAGTCCTGATACGCAGTATTTT. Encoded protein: CASSLSPSPDTQYF. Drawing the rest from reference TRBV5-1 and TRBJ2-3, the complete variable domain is KAGVTQTPRYLIKTRGQQVTLSCSPISGHRSVSWYQQTPGQGLQFLFEYFSETQRNKGNFPGRFSGRQFSNSRSEMNVSTLELGDSALYLCASSLSPSPDTQYFGPGTRLTVL.